This TCR beta chain was sequenced for a study of blood T cells in healthy people across ages. V was clipped by 5 bases and J by 4 bases; unmatched bases: 4. The CDR3 length is 15 residues. Germline CDR1 SGHTA, CDR2 FQGNSA. A second PCR of about 6 to 12 cycles used a sample-barcoded 5' primer and a J-beta primer mix. Via MiXCR, TCRdb re-called the 5' RACE reads, giving one row per CDR3 protein. The sample records about 1.5 million distinct CDR3 sequences, 40% to 45% being singletons. The TCR originated in a woman aged 18 to 35 in good health. This chain joins TRBV7-2 and TRBJ2-3; 12 bases are a match to TRBD2. Source material: blood. CDR3 DNA sequence: TGTGCCAGCAGCCACGGACTAGCGGGGTCAGATACGCAGTATTTT. This sequence encodes CASSHGLAGSDTQYF.